This record looks at one T cell receptor (beta chain) sequence and its context. These data come from a study of shared clonotypes between healthy human individuals. Study-level background: Each donor's CD4 naive and CD4 memory cells filled three plates apiece, CD8 naive two, and CD8 memory one.

Naive CD8 cells lacked CD45RO and underwent positive selection for CCR7, leaving out terminally differentiated effector memory CD45RA+ cells. Only Caucasian adults living in Nashville, Tennessee served as donors. TCRdb keeps only in-frame clones here, not all; method: immunoSEQ multiplex PCR. The sample has about 1,800,000 clones, about 95% seen once. Germline V CDR1 and CDR2: SGHRS, YFSETQ. The CDR3 covers 14 residues. J was trimmed by 4 bases and V by 7 bases; bases with no gene match: 11. The J gene is TRBJ2-7, the V gene TRBV5-1; TRBD1 aligns across 7 bases. The sequence derives from a man between 18 and 29 years old in good health. The sequenced sample was naive CD8+ T cells sorted from blood. The CDR3 here is CASGSGTELYEQYF. CDR3 DNA sequence: TGCGCCAGCGGCTCCGGGACAGAACTGTACGAGCAGTACTTC.